The entry that follows covers one T cell receptor beta chain sequence. It lacks a known antigen. Qualities for individual bases were not recorded, and no much larger clone is one base off. The record originates from a study of CD8+ T cells in alopecia areata (dated by TCRdb to between 2017 and 2018). Background for the entire study: The treated patients took part in an open-label pilot trial in which moderate-to-severe alopecia areata was treated with oral tofacitinib at 5 to 10 mg twice daily. The RNA source kit depended on sample type: the PAXgene miRNA kit for fixed scalp, the miRNeasy kit for PBMCs, and the RNeasy kit for mouse skin. Biopsies were taken from tofacitinib-treated patients at baseline and at 4 and 24 weeks of treatment, and a later scalp biopsy was taken in several of the tofacitinib-treated patients. On the human side, TCRbeta sequencing was run on scalp tissue and on sorted CD4+ and CD8+ peripheral blood T cells from healthy controls and from alopecia areata patients with either patchy or totalis/universalis disease. TCRbeta CDR3 regions were amplified by immunoSEQ multiplex PCR using 35 Vbeta forward and 13 Jbeta reverse primers. Scalp clonality was compared across normal scalp (n=4), patchy alopecia areata scalp (n=8), and alopecia totalis/universalis scalp (n=8). To study T cell clonal expansion in alopecia areata, the researchers applied high-throughput TCRbeta sequencing to both the C3H/HeJ mouse model and human patients. Tofacitinib was given for 6 to 18 months, followed by 6 months of follow-up off drug to assess delayed response and recurrence.

Read against the paper, the sample's time point label means: baseline before oral tofacitinib. Peripheral blood and lesional scalp punch biopsies were obtained from patients with alopecia areata. After PBMCs were isolated by density centrifugation and stained for CD3, CD4 and CD8, a FACSAria was used to sort CD4+ and CD8+ T cells. Library construction relied on the immunoSEQ multiplex PCR assay. RNA was extracted from all samples and reverse transcribed into cDNA, which served as template for TCR sequencing. First-strand cDNA was synthesized using SuperScript III with a 2:1 mix of oligo-dT and random hexamers. A synthetic immune receptor repertoire was used to gauge amplification bias, and whatever bias remained was removed computationally. The original pipeline was this. After raw reads were preprocessed to remove errors, the CDR3 was defined following IMGT conventions as running from the conserved cysteine to phenylalanine. Clonality was calculated as 1 minus Shannon entropy normalized by log2 of the number of productive unique TCRs. Whether scalp clones were CD4 or CD8 was inferred by matching scalp TCRbeta sequences against CD4 and CD8 repertoires sorted from blood. Sourced from immuneACCESS, this table was stored by TCRdb with only in-frame sequences that have V and J called. A share of the clones is absent; for the studies checked, an unresolved V gene accounts for under half, and the remainder has no known explanation. Clonal size and the V and J genes are those of that table, whereas D and trimming came from the DNA. The sample table holds about 180,000 clones, of which about 63% were seen once. The ten largest clones take up about 15% of the sample.

The CDR3 contains 10 residues, cysteine and phenylalanine counted. Only the CDR3 DNA is retained, 30 bases long and in frame from the first base. The V and J ends are trimmed by 5 bases and 5 bases, leaving 6 bases between them. Via the germline V gene (reference sequence), CDR1 is GTSNPN and CDR2 SVGIG. On the study overall, not on this receptor specifically: Shared TCR sequences between patients were less evident than in mice, which may be partly attributable to HLA diversity in the patient population. Compared with normal scalp, lesional scalp, particularly in alopecia totalis/universalis, had higher clonality and more expanded CD8+ clones, which suggests antigenic drive. Unlike mouse skin, which is dominated by gammadelta T cells, normal human skin has resident alphabeta T cells that are also sequenced, and this complicates analysis of the scalp TCR repertoire.

The material was CD4+ T cells sorted from blood, obtained at week 0. The chain is assembled from TRBV30 and TRBJ1-1; confidence is insufficient to name the D gene. The sequence was obtained from a human donor with alopecia areata. CDR3 sequence: CAWGRTEAFF. The nucleotides are TGTGCCTGGGGGAGGACTGAAGCTTTCTTT.